These T cell receptor beta chains were read from a single sample in a study of blood T cells in healthy people across ages. Each CDR3 protein is one row after TCRdb ran MiXCR on the 5' RACE reads. The sample yields hundreds of thousands of distinct CDR3 sequences, about a quarter seen once. These same records also appear under a second study, on T cells of mothers and their children.

Sequenced material: blood. The receptor set was obtained from a boy under 18 in good health. Both conserved end residues are part of each CDR3. D genes are given only for firm matches. Rows may omit the clone size; those that give it use once, few, many or a size class.

size | J | V | D | CDR3 | DNA
. | TRBJ2-3 | TRBV6-1 | . | CASSERAGRGRTDTQYF | TGTGCCAGCAGTGAACGGGCAGGGCGGGGGCGCACAGATACGCAGTATTTT
. | TRBJ2-2 | TRBV5-1 | . | CASSEKNTGELFF | TGCGCCAGCAGTGAGAAGAACACCGGGGAGCTGTTTTTT
. | TRBJ1-1 | TRBV7-6 | . | CASSLMAPRDNTEAFF | TGTGCCAGCAGCTTAATGGCCCCCAGGGATAACACTGAAGCTTTCTTT
. | TRBJ2-6 | TRBV19 | TRBD2 | CASSIDAGGRRRSWANVLTF | TGTGCCAGTAGTATAGACGCGGGGGGGCGCCGAAGGTCTTGGGCCAACGTCCTGACTTTC
few | TRBJ2-5 | TRBV6-5 | TRBD2 | CATRGAQETQYF | TGTGCCACGCGGGGGGCTCAAGAGACCCAGTACTTC
. | TRBJ2-2 | TRBV7-9 | . | CATGGTGELFF | TGTGCCACGGGCGGGACCGGGGAGCTGTTTTTT
few | TRBJ2-2 | TRBV5-1 | . | CASSFVEVTGELFF | TGCGCCAGCAGCTTCGTTGAAGTCACCGGGGAGCTGTTTTTT
. | TRBJ1-2 | TRBV5-1 | . | CASSPSRDNGYGYTF | TGCGCCAGCAGTCCCTCCAGGGATAACGGCTATGGCTACACCTTC
. | TRBJ1-2 | TRBV28 | . | CASTSAGDPKGHYGYTF | TGTGCCAGCACATCGGCCGGGGACCCCAAGGGGCATTATGGCTACACCTTC
. | TRBJ1-6 | TRBV5-5 | TRBD1 | CASRPDRVNSPLHF | TGTGCCAGCAGACCTGACAGGGTTAATTCACCCCTCCACTTT
few | TRBJ1-1 | TRBV4-3 | . | CASSRESNTEAFF | TGCGCCAGCAGCCGAGAGTCGAACACTGAAGCTTTCTTT
. | TRBJ2-5 | TRBV6-1 | . | CASSDQQGAETQYF | TGTGCCAGCAGTGATCAGCAGGGAGCAGAGACCCAGTACTTC
few | TRBJ2-4 | TRBV7-2 | TRBD2 | CASSLARASGVAKNIQYF | TGTGCCAGCAGCTTAGCCAGGGCTAGCGGGGTAGCCAAAAACATTCAGTACTTC
. | TRBJ1-4 | TRBV27 | TRBD1 | CASSPKDRFGEKLFF | TGTGCCAGCAGTCCCAAGGACAGGTTTGGAGAAAAACTGTTTTTT
. | TRBJ1-4 | TRBV7-2 | TRBD1 | CASSFRTGGNEKLFF | TGTGCCAGCAGCTTCCGGACAGGGGGGAATGAAAAACTGTTTTTT
. | TRBJ1-4 | TRBV5-1 | . | CASSFRGAGNEKLFF | TGCGCCAGCAGCTTTCGGGGGGCCGGGAATGAAAAACTGTTTTTT
once | TRBJ1-4 | TRBV2 | TRBD1 | CASRRTGGGNNEKLFF | TGTGCCAGCAGGAGAACAGGGGGCGGAAATAATGAAAAACTGTTTTTT
many | TRBJ2-1 | TRBV12-3/TRBV12-4 | TRBD1 | CASSLRQGGYNEQFF | TGTGCCAGCAGTTTGAGACAGGGCGGGTACAATGAGCAGTTCTTC
. | TRBJ2-1 | TRBV20-1 | . | CSAATQISSYNEQFF | TGCAGTGCTGCAACTCAGATCAGCTCCTACAATGAGCAGTTCTTC
few | TRBJ2-1 | TRBV10-1 | TRBD1 | CASSADRGPTMEQFF | TGCGCCAGCAGTGCGGACAGGGGCCCCACCATGGAGCAGTTCTTC
few | TRBJ2-4 | TRBV4-2 | TRBD1 | CASSLGTGGRNIQYF | TGTGCCAGCAGCCTTGGGACAGGGGGGAGAAACATTCAGTACTTC
. | TRBJ2-1 | TRBV5-8 | TRBD1 | CASSHCTGTGGSLNNEQFF | TGTGCCAGCAGCCATTGCACCGGGACAGGGGGCTCTTTAAACAATGAGCAGTTCTTC
. | TRBJ2-1 | TRBV6-4 | . | CASSDSGVTLGEQFF | TGTGCCAGCAGTGACTCGGGGGTGACCCTCGGCGAGCAGTTCTTC
few | TRBJ2-5 | TRBV6-1 | TRBD1 | CASSGQGLVPSQYF | TGTGCCAGCAGTGGACAGGGGCTTGTCCCTTCCCAGTACTTC
few | TRBJ1-2 | TRBV6-6 | . | CASSAQNYGYTF | TGCGCCAGCAGCGCCCAGAACTATGGCTACACCTTC
. | TRBJ2-5 | TRBV5-6 | TRBD1 | CASSWDSGETQYF | TGTGCCAGCAGCTGGGACAGCGGAGAGACCCAGTACTTC
few | TRBJ1-6 | TRBV28 | TRBD1 | CASNRGKNNNSPLHF | TGTGCCAGCAACAGGGGAAAAAATAATAATTCACCCCTCCACTTT
few | TRBJ2-5 | TRBV12-3/TRBV12-4 | TRBD1 | CASSPTGGMETQYF | TGTGCCAGCAGCCCGACAGGGGGCATGGAGACCCAGTACTTC
. | TRBJ2-5 | TRBV4-2 | . | CASSQDSSSVETQYF | TGTGCCAGCAGCCAAGACAGTTCTAGCGTAGAGACCCAGTACTTC
. | TRBJ1-2 | TRBV20-1 | . | CSARANYGYTF | TGCAGTGCTAGAGCTAATTATGGCTACACCTTC
few | TRBJ2-1 | TRBV7-6 | . | CASSLARGASYNEQFF | TGTGCCAGCAGCTTAGCTCGTGGGGCCTCCTACAATGAGCAGTTCTTC
. | TRBJ2-4 | TRBV7-2 | . | CASSSITRAKNIQYF | TGTGCCAGCAGCTCCATCACCCGAGCCAAAAACATTCAGTACTTC
. | TRBJ2-2 | TRBV29-1 | TRBD1 | CSVSDRAANTGELFF | TGCAGCGTTAGTGACAGGGCCGCGAACACCGGGGAGCTGTTTTTT